Listed here are 20 T cell receptor beta chains from one sample, sequenced in a study of beta chain features in type 1 diabetes. Expressed TCRB transcripts were sequenced because the isolated RNA had all been reverse transcribed beforehand. Some clones are missing from TCRdb's copy, which holds only in-frame ones; the method was immunoSEQ multiplex PCR. The sample consists of 120,000 to 150,000 clones, 9% to 10% of them appearing once. Specimen: central memory CD4+ T cells from blood. The source is a woman aged 40 to 55 in good health.

This CDR3 is CASSQEGTGRNEQFF. In DNA form, the CDR3 reads TGCGCCAGCAGCCAAGAGGGGACAGGGCGGAATGAGCAGTTCTTC. The chain links TRBV4-1 to TRBJ2-1; the match to TRBD1 covers 9 bases. This CDR3 contains 15 residues. Looked up from germline, CDR1 is MGHRA and CDR2 is YSYEKL. With 0 bases clipped from V and 7 bases from J, the junction kept 4 bases outside the gene matches.

The chain employs TRBV11-2 and TRBJ2-1, with 7 bases fitting TRBD2. Germline values: CDR1 SGHAT, CDR2 FQNNGV. The CDR3 spans 17 residues. Trimming took 3 bases from V and 8 from J; bases not matched to a gene: 16. CDR3 sequence reads: CASSFPTSAGWDHEQFF. In nucleotides, the CDR3 is TGTGCCAGCAGCTTCCCAACTAGCGCAGGCTGGGACCATGAGCAGTTCTTC.

This clone was seen a handful of times. The V and J genes are TRBV29-1 and TRBJ1-2; 7 bases map to TRBD1. J was trimmed by 6 bases and V by 7 bases; bases with no gene match: 5. Germline loops: CDR1 SQVTM, CDR2 ANQGSEA. The CDR3 spans 11 residues. CDR3 nucleotide sequence: TGCAGCGCAACAGGGGTTAATGGCTACACCTTC. This codes for CSATGVNGYTF.

This clone came up a few times. V gene TRBV5-1 combines with J gene TRBJ2-3; possibly TRBD2 for D (7 bases). Looked up from germline, CDR1 is SGHRS and CDR2 is YFSETQ. The CDR3 consists of 15 residues. Deletions cut 6 bases from V and 8 bases from J, with 22 bases between. In nucleotides, the CDR3 is TGCGCCAGCACACCGACCGAGGGGGGGTCGGGTACGCAGTATTTT. It encodes CASTPTEGGSGTQYF.

There are a few counts of this clone. The gene calls are TRBV27 and TRBJ2-5; tentative D call: TRBD2 (5 bases). CDR1 MNHEY and CDR2 SMNVEV come from the germline V gene (reference sequence). This CDR3 has 14 amino acids. V lost 2 bases to trimming and J lost 5 bases, with 12 bases between them. The CDR3 DNA reads TGTGCCAGCAGTTTAGGTGGCGTAGCGGAGACCCAGTACTTC. It encodes CASSLGGVAETQYF.

The rearrangement uses TRBV5-5 and TRBJ2-7, with TRBD1 matching 8 bases. Looked up from germline, CDR1 is SGHKS and CDR2 is YYEKEE (reference sequence). V shed 4 bases and J 3 bases; nucleotides not matched to a gene: 6. The length of the CDR3 is 14 residues. The DNA of the CDR3 is TGTGCCAGCAGCGTGACAGGGGTGATCTACGAGCAGTACTTC. Its translation is CASSVTGVIYEQYF.

This clone was seen only a few times. The chain carries TRBV6-4 and TRBJ2-1; 12 bases line up with TRBD2. From germline, CDR1 is MRHNA and CDR2 SNTAGT. J gave up 7 bases and V 5 bases, and 3 bases lay outside the gene matches. There are 14 residues in the CDR3. This CDR3 reads CASSRLAGVNEQFF. In DNA, the CDR3 is TGTGCCAGCAGTAGACTAGCGGGGGTAAATGAGCAGTTCTTC.

In its sample, this clone was seen a few times. V is TRBV2 and J is TRBJ2-5, with D possibly matching TRBD1 (6 bases). This CDR3 spans 15 amino acids. Germline CDR1 and CDR2: SNHLY and FYNNEI. V lost 6 bases and J 0 bases, leaving 14 bases between the germline ends. CDR3 sequence reads: CASRALGAYQETQYF. CDR3 DNA: TGTGCCAGCAGGGCCCTGGGGGCGTACCAAGAGACCCAGTACTTC.

The J gene is TRBJ2-3, the V gene TRBV5-1; 9 bases line up with TRBD2. The CDR3 length is 16 residues. Germline V gene sequence: CDR1 SGHRS, CDR2 YFSETQ. With 4 bases clipped from V and 2 bases from J, the junction kept 8 bases outside the gene matches. CDR3 residues: CASSAAASGVTDTQYF. The CDR3 DNA is TGCGCCAGCAGCGCCGCAGCTAGCGGGGTCACAGATACGCAGTATTTT.

This clone was found a few times. The chain joins TRBV6-6 to TRBJ1-2; tentative D call: TRBD1 (5 bases). The ends were cut back, 6 bases at V and 4 bases at J, with 18 bases in the middle. This CDR3 is built from 15 residues. Germline assignment: CDR1 MNHNY and CDR2 SVGAGI (reference sequence). The CDR3 sequence is CASSLQGQKGYGYTF. The CDR3, as DNA: TGTGCCAGCAGCCTCCAAGGACAAAAAGGCTATGGCTACACCTTC.

This clone was observed a handful of times. The chain recombines TRBV6-1 with TRBJ2-1, with TRBD1 identical over 7 bases. J gave up 1 base and V 4 bases, and 10 bases lay outside the gene matches. This CDR3 has 17 residues. Germline CDR1 and CDR2: MNHNS and SASEGT. CDR3 sequence reads: CASSGYATGASYNEQFF. Here the CDR3 DNA reads TGTGCCAGCAGTGGTTATGCAACAGGGGCTTCCTACAATGAGCAGTTCTTC.

This clone showed up many times. The chain uses TRBV25-1 and TRBJ1-4; D is undetermined. The V gene's germline CDR1 is MGHDK and CDR2 SYGVNS. CDR3 size: 11 residues. V was pared by 5 bases and J by 17 bases, with 15 bases between. This chain's CDR3 is CASSTLRALFF. CDR3 sequence (DNA): TGTGCCAGCAGTACCTTGAGGGCGCTTTTTTTT.

This clone was observed a few times. The rearrangement uses TRBV14 and TRBJ2-3; TRBD1 might be the D (5 bases). The V end was cut by 3 bases, the J end by 0 bases, with 10 bases between. CDR3 size: 15 residues. Germline V gene sequence: CDR1 SGHDN, CDR2 FVKESK. CDR3 DNA sequence: TGTGCCAGCAGCCAGGGGCGGCAAAGCACAGATACGCAGTATTTT. It translates to CASSQGRQSTDTQYF.

This clone was seen a few times. This chain joins TRBV6-5 and TRBJ1-2, with 7 bases that match TRBD1. V lost 5 bases and J lost 4; bases outside the gene matches: 7. The CDR3 spans 14 residues. CDR1 and CDR2 (germline): MNHEY, SVGAGI. The CDR3 DNA sequence: TGTGCCAGCAGTGAGTTAAAGGGGGCCTATGGCTACACCTTC. It is translated as CASSELKGAYGYTF.

The chain has TRBV5-6 and TRBJ2-3; 9 bases map to TRBD1. Germline CDR1 and CDR2: SGHDT and YYEEEE. The ends lost 4 bases at V and 6 bases at J; junction bases unmatched: 9. The CDR3 is 15 residues long. CDR3: CASSVPGQGMDTQYF. The CDR3 bases are TGTGCCAGCAGCGTCCCGGGACAGGGTATGGATACGCAGTATTTT.

The gene calls are TRBV4-3 and TRBJ1-1; the D is unclear. The germline gives CDR1 LGHNA, CDR2 YSLEER. The CDR3 length is 15 residues. V lost 4 bases and J 3 bases, leaving 15 bases between the germline ends. In nucleotides, the CDR3 is TGCGCCAGCAGCCCGGTGGCGGGGTTGGACACTGAAGCTTTCTTT. Translation: CASSPVAGLDTEAFF.

This clone turned up a few times. The rearrangement joins TRBV10-3 to TRBJ2-1; 11 bases fit TRBD1. Per the germline V gene, CDR1 is ENHRY and CDR2 is SYGVKD. The CDR3 is 16 residues long. Germline trimming cut 4 bases from V and 7 bases from J; bases unmatched to any gene: 9. The chain's CDR3 is CAISAGSGDRGNEQFF. The CDR3 DNA is TGTGCCATCAGTGCTGGGAGCGGGGACAGGGGGAATGAGCAGTTCTTC.

This clone was seen only a few times. V and J are TRBV15 and TRBJ1-6; 7 bases map to TRBD1. V lost 7 bases and J lost 8; bases outside the gene matches: 8. Germline lookup yields CDR1 LNHNV and CDR2 YYDKDF (reference sequence). CDR3 size: 14 residues. Here the CDR3 reads CATTLGGNHSPLHF. The CDR3 DNA follows: TGTGCCACCACTCTAGGGGGCAACCATTCACCCCTCCACTTT. Filled out from reference TRBV15 and TRBJ1-6, the complete variable domain reads DAMVIQNPRYQVTQFGKPVTLSCSQTLNHNVMYWYQQKSSQAPKLLFHYYDKDFNNEADTPDNFQSRRPNTSFCFLDIRSPGLGDTAMYLCATTLGGNHSPLHFGNGTRLTVT.

V usage is TRBV19 and J usage is TRBJ1-2, with 11 bases fitting TRBD1. The CDR3 contains 14 residues. CDR1 and CDR2 (germline): LNHDA, SQIVND (reference sequence). Unmatched junction bases numbered 4, after V lost 6 bases and J lost 4 bases. The CDR3 spells CASSGQGASYGYTF. CDR3 nucleotide sequence: TGTGCCAGTAGCGGACAGGGGGCTAGCTATGGCTACACCTTC. Together with reference TRBV19 and TRBJ1-2, the CDR3 gives the full variable domain: DGGITQSPKYLFRKEGQNVTLSCEQNLNHDAMYWYRQDPGQGLRLIYYSQIVNDFQKGDIAEGYSVSREKKESFPLTVTSAQKNPTAFYLCASSGQGASYGYTFGSGTRLTVV.

The chain employs TRBV5-4 and TRBJ2-3, with TRBD2 matching over 8 bases. Germline CDR1 is SGHNT and CDR2 is YYREEE (reference sequence). The CDR3 has 16 residues. V lost 1 base and J lost 1; bases outside the gene matches: 5. The CDR3 DNA follows: TGTGCCAGCAGCTTGCGGGGCGGGGGGCGCACAGATACGCAGTATTTT. Translation: CASSLRGGGRTDTQYF.